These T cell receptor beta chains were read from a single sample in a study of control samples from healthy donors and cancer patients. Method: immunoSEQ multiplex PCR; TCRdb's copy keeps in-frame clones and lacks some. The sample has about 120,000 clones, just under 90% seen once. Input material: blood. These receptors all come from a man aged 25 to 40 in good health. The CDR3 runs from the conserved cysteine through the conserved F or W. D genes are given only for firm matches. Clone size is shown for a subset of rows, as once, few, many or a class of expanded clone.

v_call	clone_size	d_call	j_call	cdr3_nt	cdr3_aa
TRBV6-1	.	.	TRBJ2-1	TGTGCCAGCAGTGAATTGGCTCCTGGCCCTTACAATGAGCAGTTCTTC	CASSELAPGPYNEQFF
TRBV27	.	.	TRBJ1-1	TGTGCCAGCAGAGGCAGGGGAGAGGACACTGAAGCTTTCTTT	CASRGRGEDTEAFF
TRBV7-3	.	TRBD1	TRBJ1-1	TGTGCCAGCAGCTCCTCAGGGGGCACTGAAGCTTTCTTT	CASSSSGGTEAFF
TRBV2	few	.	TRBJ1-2	TGTGCCAGTACCCGGGCCCTGAGAGGCTATGGCTACACCTTC	CASTRALRGYGYTF
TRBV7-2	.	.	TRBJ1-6	TGTGCCAGCAGCTCCCGTCCCGGAGGGAATTCACCCCTCCACTTT	CASSSRPGGNSPLHF
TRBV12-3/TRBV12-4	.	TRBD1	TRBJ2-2	TGTGCCAGCAAACGACAGGGAACCGGGGAGCTGTTTTTT	CASKRQGTGELFF
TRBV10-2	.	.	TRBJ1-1	TGCGCCAGCAGGAGCAGGGGCCCTAACACTGAAGCTTTCTTT	CASRSRGPNTEAFF
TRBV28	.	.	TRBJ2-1	TGTGCCAGCAGTTTAAGGCCCAATGAGCAGTTCTTC	CASSLRPNEQFF
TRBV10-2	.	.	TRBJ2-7	TGCGCCAGCAGTGAGATAAAACTAGCCTCCTACGAGCAGTACTTC	CASSEIKLASYEQYF
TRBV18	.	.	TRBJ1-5	TGTGCCAGCTCACCCGGGACGGGAAGGGTAGGCCAGCCCCAGCATTTT	CASSPGTGRVGQPQHF
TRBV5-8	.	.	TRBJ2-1	TGTGCCAGCAGTCGACAGGTGCGGGAGCAGTTCTTC	CASSRQVREQFF
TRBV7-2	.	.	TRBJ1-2	TGTGCCAGCAGCGATACAGGACCCAACTATGGCTACACCTTC	CASSDTGPNYGYTF
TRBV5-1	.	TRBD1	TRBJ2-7	TGCGCCAGCAGCACTGGGACAGGCGCCTACGAGCAGTACTTC	CASSTGTGAYEQYF
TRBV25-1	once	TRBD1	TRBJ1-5	TGTGCCAGCAGTGAATCCGGACAGGCAAATCAGCCCCAGCATTTT	CASSESGQANQPQHF
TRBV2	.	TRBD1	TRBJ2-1	TGTGCCAGCAGTCCAGACAGGGGGCCTCTCAATGAGCAGTTCTTC	CASSPDRGPLNEQFF
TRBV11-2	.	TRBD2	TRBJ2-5	TGTGCCAGCAGCTTAGAAGGCGGGGGAGAGACCCAGTACTTC	CASSLEGGGETQYF
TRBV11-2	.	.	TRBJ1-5	TGTGCCAGCAGCTTACTCGGGGCAGGGCAAGTTAATCAGCCCCAGCATTTT	CASSLLGAGQVNQPQHF
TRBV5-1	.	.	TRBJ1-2	TGCGCCAGCAGCTTGGATAGAGTCGGCCCGGGGCATGGCTACACCTTC	CASSLDRVGPGHGYTF
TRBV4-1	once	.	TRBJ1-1	TGCGCCAGCAGCCAAGGTGGCAGGGGAAGCACTGAAGCTTTCTTT	CASSQGGRGSTEAFF
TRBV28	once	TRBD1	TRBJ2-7	TGTGCCAGCAGGACAGGGGGCTACGAGCAGTACTTC	CASRTGGYEQYF
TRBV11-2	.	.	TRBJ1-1	TGTGCCAGCAGCCCACAGGACACAGCGTTGAACACTGAAGCTTTCTTT	CASSPQDTALNTEAFF
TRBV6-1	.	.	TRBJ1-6	TGTGCCAGCAGTGAGGGGCCCTTCCGCCATTCACCCCTCCACTTT	CASSEGPFRHSPLHF
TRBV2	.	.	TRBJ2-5	TGTGCCAGCAGTGAACTTCTAGTCCCCCCACAAGAGACCCAGTACTTC	CASSELLVPPQETQYF
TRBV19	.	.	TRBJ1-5	TGTGCCAGTAGTGCCCAAGGCCTCAATCAGCCCCAGCATTTT	CASSAQGLNQPQHF
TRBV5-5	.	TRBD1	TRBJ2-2	TGTGCCAGCAGCTTGCTACCTCAGGGGGCGTACACCGGGGAGCTGTTTTTT	CASSLLPQGAYTGELFF
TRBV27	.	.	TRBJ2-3	TGTGCCAGCACCCCCGGCTTCCAGATCACAGATACGCAGTATTTT	CASTPGFQITDTQYF
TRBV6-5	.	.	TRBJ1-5	TGTGCCAGCAGTCCCGACAGTAGCCAGCCCCAGCATTTT	CASSPDSSQPQHF
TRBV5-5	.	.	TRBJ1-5	TGTGCCAGCAGCTTGGAGGACAGATCCCAGCCCCAGCATTTT	CASSLEDRSQPQHF
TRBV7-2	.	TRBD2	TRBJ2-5	TGTGCCAGCAGCTCGGGACTAGCGGTGTACCAAGAGACCCAGTACTTC	CASSSGLAVYQETQYF
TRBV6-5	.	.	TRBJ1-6	TGTGCCAGCAGTCGCCAGACAAGTTATAATTCACCCCTCCACTTT	CASSRQTSYNSPLHF
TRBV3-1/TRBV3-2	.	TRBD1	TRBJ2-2	TGTGCCAGCAGCCAAGATCGACAGGGGGCCGGGGAGCTGTTTTTT	CASSQDRQGAGELFF
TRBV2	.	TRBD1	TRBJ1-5	TGTGCCAGCAGAGACAGGGGTAATCAGCCCCAGCATTTT	CASRDRGNQPQHF
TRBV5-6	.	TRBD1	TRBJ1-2	TGTGCCAGCAGCCCTGACAGGGGGGCCCTATTATATGGCTACACCTTC	CASSPDRGALLYGYTF
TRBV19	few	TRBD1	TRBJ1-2	TGTGCCGCTGAGGGACAGGGGGCGGGTGGCTACACCTTC	CAAEGQGAGGYTF
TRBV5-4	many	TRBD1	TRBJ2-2	TGTGCCAGCACCAAACAGGGGGCGACCACCGGGGAGCTGTTTTTT	CASTKQGATTGELFF
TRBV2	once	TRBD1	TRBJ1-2	TGTGCCAGCAGACAGGGGAACTATGGCTACACCTTC	CASRQGNYGYTF